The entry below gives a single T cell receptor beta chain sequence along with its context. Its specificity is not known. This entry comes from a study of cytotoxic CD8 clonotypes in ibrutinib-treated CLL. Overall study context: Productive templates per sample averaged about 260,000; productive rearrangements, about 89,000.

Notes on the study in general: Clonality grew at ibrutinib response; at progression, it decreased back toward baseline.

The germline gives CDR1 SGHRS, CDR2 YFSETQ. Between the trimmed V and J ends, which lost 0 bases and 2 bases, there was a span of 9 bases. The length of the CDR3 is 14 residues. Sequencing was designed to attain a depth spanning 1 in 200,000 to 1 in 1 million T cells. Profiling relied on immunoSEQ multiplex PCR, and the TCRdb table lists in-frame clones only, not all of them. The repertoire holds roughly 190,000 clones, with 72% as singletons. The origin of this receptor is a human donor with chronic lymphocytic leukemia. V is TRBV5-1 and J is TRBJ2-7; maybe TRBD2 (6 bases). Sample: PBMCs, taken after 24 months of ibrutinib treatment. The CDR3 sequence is CASSLGEDAYEQYF. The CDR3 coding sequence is TGCGCCAGCAGCTTGGGGGAGGATGCCTACGAGCAGTACTTC.